Below are 8 T cell receptor beta chains sequenced from a single sample in a study of T cells in Graves' hyperthyroidism and ophthalmopathy. Authors of the study amplified TCR beta CDR3 regions from RNA transcripts. The HTBI primer set drove a first-round RT-PCR of the TCR CDR3. TCRdb called the multiplex PCR reads again in MiXCR, with one record for every CDR3 protein. The sample holds a few hundred thousand distinct CDR3 sequences, 15% to 18% seen once. Sequencing used blood. These receptors originate from a woman in her 30s with Graves' hyperthyroidism.

This clonotype was observed at least ten times. One end of the junction is discordant with germline, which a read error may explain. The rearrangement joins TRBV20-1 to TRBJ1-2, with no clear D. The CDR3 totals 12 residues. Germline loops: CDR1 DFQATT, CDR2 SNEGSKA (reference sequence). The CDR3 loop is CSAGERLAGYTF. The CDR3 region has the DNA TGCAGTGCTGGAGAACGACTGGCCGGCTACACCTTC.

This clonotype was seen ten or more times. V gene TRBV6-5 combines with J gene TRBJ1-1; D is undetermined. Germline values: CDR1 MNHEY, CDR2 SVGAGI. V lost 0 bases, J lost 5 bases, and 13 bases lay in between. CDR3 length: 15 residues. The CDR3 sequence is CASSYSFISGTEAFF. The CDR3 DNA reads TGTGCCAGCAGTTACTCGTTCATTTCAGGAACTGAAGCTTTCTTT.

This clonotype showed up just a few times. The chain carries TRBV5-1 and TRBJ2-1; D not certain. Trimming removed 0 bases from V and 8 bases from J, with 15 bases in between. Germline CDR1 reads SGHRS; CDR2 reads YFSETQ. The CDR3 is 15 amino acids. This chain's CDR3 is CASSLVGEPWDEQFF. CDR3 nucleotide sequence: TGCGCCAGCAGCTTGGTTGGAGAACCTTGGGATGAGCAGTTCTTC.

This clonotype has ten or more counts. This rearrangement joins TRBV5-1 to TRBJ1-1; 7 bases agree with TRBD1. The germline gives CDR1 SGHRS, CDR2 YFSETQ. Germline trimming cut 2 bases from V and 5 bases from J; bases unmatched to any gene: 9. The CDR3 totals 15 residues. The CDR3 loop reads CASSLQGTVRTEAFF. The CDR3 nucleotides read TGCGCCAGCAGCTTACAGGGGACGGTGAGGACTGAAGCTTTCTTT.

This clonotype has ten or more counts. The J gene is TRBJ2-5, the V gene TRBV20-1; D uncertain. The CDR3 length is 10 residues. Per germline, CDR1 DFQATT and CDR2 SNEGSKA (reference sequence). The CDR3 loop reads CSRPGETQYF. CDR3 in DNA: TGCAGCCGACCGGGAGAGACCCAGTACTTC.

This clonotype was picked up many times. The V call is TRBV27, the J call TRBJ2-7; 9 bases align to TRBD1. The CDR3 is made up of 14 amino acids. Germline V gene data show CDR1 as MNHEY and CDR2 as SMNVEV (reference sequence). V lost 0 bases and J lost 7; bases outside the gene matches: 4. The CDR3 coding sequence is TGTGCCAGCAGTTTATCACAGGGGGCGAATGAGCAGTACTTC. Its translation: CASSLSQGANEQYF.

This clonotype was observed at least ten times. The gene calls are TRBV28 and TRBJ2-7, with D perhaps matching TRBD1 or TRBD2 (6 bases each). Trimming cost V 6 bases and J 3 bases, with 18 bases left between them. Germline values: CDR1 MDHEN, CDR2 SYDVKM. This CDR3 region has 15 residues. The CDR3 loop reads CASSTGGTSFYEQYF. The CDR3 nucleotides read TGTGCCAGCAGCACTGGGGGGACATCCTTCTACGAGCAGTACTTC.

In this sample, this clonotype turned up many times. V is TRBV18 and J is TRBJ1-5; no definite D call. V shed 4 bases and J shed 7 bases, with 11 bases lying between them. The germline gives CDR1 KGHSH, CDR2 LQKENI. CDR3 length: 13 amino acids. This CDR3 reads CASSQGEGQPQHF. The CDR3 DNA reads TGTGCCAGCTCACAGGGCGAAGGACAGCCCCAGCATTTT. The full variable domain, with the rest looked up from reference TRBV18 and TRBJ1-5, is NAGVMQNPRHLVRRRGQEARLRCSPMKGHSHVYWYRQLPEEGLKFMVYLQKENIIDESGMPKERFSAEFPKEGPSILRIQQVVRGDSAAYFCASSQGEGQPQHFGDGTRLSIL.